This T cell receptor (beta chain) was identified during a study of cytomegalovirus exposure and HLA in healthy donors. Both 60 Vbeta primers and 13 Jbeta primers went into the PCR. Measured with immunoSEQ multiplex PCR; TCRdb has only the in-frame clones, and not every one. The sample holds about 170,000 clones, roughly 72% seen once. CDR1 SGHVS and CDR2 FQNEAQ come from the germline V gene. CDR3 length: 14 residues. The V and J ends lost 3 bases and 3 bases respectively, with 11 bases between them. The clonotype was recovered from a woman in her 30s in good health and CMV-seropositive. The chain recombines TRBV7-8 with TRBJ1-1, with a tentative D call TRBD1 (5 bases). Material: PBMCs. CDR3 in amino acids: CASSFFEGDTEAFF. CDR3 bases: TGTGCCAGCAGCTTCTTCGAAGGGGACACTGAAGCTTTCTTT.